Given below is one TCR beta chain in context. This sample was included in a study of blood T cell repertoires in COVID-19. About the research overall: The samples span acute and convalescent COVID-19 from the United States, Italy and Spain. Sample material is recorded as cDNA or gDNA derived from T cells, B-cell-depleted T cells, or PBMCs.

V lost 5 bases and J lost 6; bases outside the gene matches: 5. The CDR3 has 13 amino acids. Germline V gene data show CDR1 as MRHNA and CDR2 as SNTAGT. Seattle participants joined during active infection and were tracked over time. Profiled with immunoSEQ multiplex PCR; TCRdb holds only in-frame clones, not every one. The sample has roughly 150,000 clones, 70% to 90% seen once; the top ten hold 2.5% to 3%. The rearrangement joins TRBV6-4 to TRBJ1-1, with 8 bases aligning to TRBD1. The sequencing input was peripheral blood. This sequence was found in a woman older than 75 with COVID-19, enrolled during active disease. The CDR3 loop reads CASSRTGGAEAFF. The CDR3, as DNA: TGTGCCAGCAGTCGAACAGGGGGGGCTGAAGCTTTCTTT.